Shown below are 21 T cell receptor beta chains from a single sample sequenced in a study of blood T cell repertoires in COVID-19. Assay used: immunoSEQ multiplex PCR; TCRdb lists only in-frame clones, some missing. The table lists approximately 46,000 clones, more than 65% of them singletons. Sequencing used peripheral blood. The receptors here all came from a woman aged 70 to 79 with acute or convalescent COVID-19.

J is TRBJ1-4 and V is TRBV11-2; possible D gene TRBD1, 5 bases. V was shortened by 6 bases and J by 3 bases, with 11 bases between the two germline ends. The germline gives CDR1 SGHAT, CDR2 FQNNGV. The CDR3 contains 14 residues. CDR3 in amino acids: CASSSGWPNEKLFF. CDR3 sequence (DNA): TGTGCCAGCAGTTCAGGGTGGCCTAATGAAAAACTGTTTTTT.

To note about this clone: Within the sample, other DNA sequences also encode this same CDR3. The genes are TRBV6-5 and TRBJ2-2, with TRBD2 matching over 11 bases. V lost 8 bases, J lost 3 bases, and 5 bases stayed unmatched. CDR1 MNHEY and CDR2 SVGAGI come from the germline V gene. The CDR3 is 15 residues long. As DNA, the CDR3 is TGTGCCAGCGCCGGGACTAGCGGATACACCGGGGAGCTGTTTTTT. It translates to CASAGTSGYTGELFF.

V gene TRBV5-1 combines with J gene TRBJ2-1; 9 bases align to TRBD2. This CDR3 is 16 amino acids long. V trimming: 4 bases; J trimming: 7 bases; junction bases outside the gene matches: 12. Germline assignment: CDR1 SGHRS and CDR2 YFSETQ. The CDR3 region has the DNA TGCGCCAGCAGCGATCTAGCGGGAAGTACTTCAAATGAGCAGTTCTTC. Its translation is CASSDLAGSTSNEQFF.

The CDR3 nucleotides are TGTGCCAGCAGCCATTTCAGCGGAACAGATACGCAGTATTTT. Residues: CASSHFSGTDTQYF. The V gene is TRBV5-4, the J gene TRBJ2-3; possible D gene TRBD2, 5 bases. CDR1 and CDR2 (germline): SGHNT, YYREEE (reference sequence). Trimming removed 4 bases at V and 3 bases at J, with 12 bases between. The CDR3 consists of 14 residues.

The chain is built from TRBV4-2 and TRBJ1-1, with TRBD1 matching 7 bases. V was clipped by 4 bases and J by 9 bases; unmatched bases: 8. CDR3 length: 13 residues. Germline CDR1 LGHNA, CDR2 YNFKEQ. The CDR3 bases are TGTGCCAGCAGCCCCGAGGGGGCTCCGAAAGCTTTCTTT. Amino acid sequence: CASSPEGAPKAFF.

The CDR3 spells CASSLTGRTYEQYF. In nucleotides, the CDR3 is TGTGCCAGCAGCTTAACTGGGAGGACCTACGAGCAGTACTTC. The chain joins TRBV7-9 to TRBJ2-7; D is possibly TRBD2 (6 bases). V lost 2 bases and J 2 bases, leaving 10 bases between the germline ends. CDR1 and CDR2 from the germline V gene are SEHNR and FQNEAQ (reference sequence). The CDR3 spans 14 residues. The full variable domain, in which reference TRBV7-9 and TRBJ2-7 provide the parts outside the CDR3, is DTGVSQNPRHKITKRGQNVTFRCDPISEHNRLYWYRQTLGQGPEFLTYFQNEAQLEKSRLLSDRFSAERPKGSFSTLEIQRTEQGDSAMYLCASSLTGRTYEQYFGPGTRLTVT.

The chain combines TRBV2 with TRBJ2-6, with D maybe TRBD2 (5 bases). Germline V gives CDR1 SNHLY, CDR2 FYNNEI. Trimming stripped 7 bases from V and 8 bases from J, with 18 bases between. The CDR3 is 15 residues long. As DNA, the CDR3 is TGTGCCAGCAATAGTGGCCCTCTCGGGACCAACGTCCTGACTTTC. Its translation is CASNSGPLGTNVLTF.

The V call is TRBV7-8, the J call TRBJ2-2; tentative D call: TRBD2 (6 bases). Looked up from germline, CDR1 is SGHVS and CDR2 is FQNEAQ. This CDR3 comprises 14 residues. Trimming removed 7 bases at V and 5 bases at J, with 14 bases between. CDR3 sequence reads: CASKGRGATGELFF. The CDR3 DNA reads as TGTGCCAGCAAGGGCCGCGGGGCGACCGGGGAGCTGTTTTTT.

A few counts support this clone. The gene calls are TRBV9 and TRBJ2-7; tentative D call: TRBD1 (5 bases). This CDR3 has 14 residues. Germline loops: CDR1 SGDLS, CDR2 YYNGEE. Trimming stripped 2 bases from V and 5 bases from J, with 14 bases between. The CDR3 reads CASSVDPQGNEQYF. CDR3 coding DNA: TGTGCCAGCAGCGTTGACCCCCAGGGCAACGAGCAGTACTTC.

The V gene is TRBV24-1, the J gene TRBJ1-4, with unresolved D. This CDR3 spans 14 amino acids. The V gene lost 9 bases and the J gene lost 5 bases, with 15 bases spanning the gap. In germline, CDR1 is KGHDR, CDR2 SFDVKD. The CDR3 protein is CATSLSGANEKLFF. CDR3 sequence (DNA): TGTGCCACCTCCCTTTCGGGTGCGAATGAAAAACTGTTTTTT.

This rearrangement joins TRBV28 to TRBJ1-3, with D possibly TRBD1 on 5 matching bases. The CDR3 covers 15 residues. Germline CDR1 and CDR2: MDHEN and SYDVKM. Trimming took 5 bases from V and 4 from J, leaving 15 bases between them. The CDR3 coding sequence is TGTGCCAGCAGTGTAGGACACCTTATAGGAAACACCATATATTTT. Translated, it gives CASSVGHLIGNTIYF.

J is TRBJ1-2 and V is TRBV19; possibly TRBD1 for D (6 bases). The V gene lost 7 bases and the J gene lost 6 bases, with 15 bases spanning the gap. Germline V CDR1 and CDR2: LNHDA, SQIVND (reference sequence). The CDR3 loop spans 13 amino acids. Written as DNA, the CDR3 is TGTGCCAGTATTTCAACAGGGATCGATGGCTACACCTTC. Protein sequence: CASISTGIDGYTF.

CDR3: CSVEDPLGGSRNTIYF. As DNA, the CDR3 is TGCAGCGTTGAAGACCCCCTCGGGGGGAGTCGAAACACCATATATTTT. V is TRBV29-1 and J is TRBJ1-3; possibly TRBD1 for D (5 bases). With 0 bases removed from V and 5 bases from J, the gap between germline ends came to 17 bases. Germline values: CDR1 SQVTM, CDR2 ANQGSEA. The CDR3 has 16 amino acids.

V usage is TRBV9 and J usage is TRBJ2-1, with 9 nucleotides matching TRBD2. CDR1 SGDLS and CDR2 YYNGEE come from the germline V gene. The CDR3 is 16 amino acids. V was pared by 3 bases and J by 12 bases, with 16 bases of the junction left unmatched. The DNA for the CDR3 is TGTGCCAGCAGCGGAGTTGGGGGACGGACTAGCGCTAGGCAGTTCTTC. Its protein product is CASSGVGGRTSARQFF.

The chain carries TRBV4-1 and TRBJ1-2, with D tentatively TRBD1 (6 bases). V was clipped by 0 bases and J by 4 bases, with 12 bases between them. The CDR3 consists of 15 residues. The germline gives CDR1 MGHRA, CDR2 YSYEKL. CDR3 bases: TGCGCCAGCAGCCAAGAAGGGGGTGTAGGCTATGGCTACACCTTC. It yields the protein CASSQEGGVGYGYTF.

As DNA, the CDR3 is TGTGCCAGCAGCCAAATCACGGGATACGAGCAGTACTTC. It specifies CASSQITGYEQYF. V and J are TRBV3-1 (or the pseudogene TRBV3-2) and TRBJ2-7, with D possibly matching TRBD2 (5 bases). V was trimmed by 2 bases and J by 4 bases, leaving 9 bases between them. CDR3 length equals 13 residues. Per the germline V gene, CDR1 is LGHDT and CDR2 is YNNKEL (reference sequence).

The chain joins TRBV6-5 to TRBJ1-3, with a possible D match to TRBD1 (6 bases). CDR3 length: 15 amino acids. Trimming cost V 4 bases and J 0 bases, with 10 bases left between them. Looked up from germline, CDR1 is MNHEY and CDR2 is SVGAGI. The CDR3 loop reads CASSSTGGSGNTIYF. In DNA, the CDR3 is TGTGCCAGCAGTTCGACAGGCGGCTCTGGAAACACCATATATTTT.

This sequence joins TRBV29-1 and TRBJ2-1; 8 nucleotides match TRBD2. The CDR3 consists of 13 residues. Germline assignment: CDR1 SQVTM and CDR2 ANQGSEA. With 3 bases clipped from V and 8 bases from J, the junction kept 6 bases outside the gene matches. Here the CDR3 reads CSVDREGGYEQFF. In DNA, the CDR3 is TGCAGCGTTGATCGGGAGGGAGGGTATGAGCAGTTCTTC.

As DNA, the CDR3 is TGTGCCAGCAGCCGACAGGGTGGAACTGAAGCTTTCTTT. Translation: CASSRQGGTEAFF. The V call is TRBV5-4, the J call TRBJ1-1; 7 bases are shared with TRBD1. This CDR3 spans 13 amino acids. The V gene's germline CDR1 is SGHNT and CDR2 YYREEE (reference sequence). With V trimmed by 4 bases and J by 5 bases, 5 bases remained unmatched. Together with reference TRBV5-4 and TRBJ1-1, the CDR3 gives the full variable domain: ETGVTQSPTHLIKTRGQQVTLRCSSQSGHNTVSWYQQALGQGPQFIFQYYREEENGRGNFPPRFSGLQFPNYSSELNVNALELDDSALYLCASSRQGGTEAFFGQGTRLTVV.

This chain joins TRBV2 and TRBJ2-4; perhaps TRBD2 as D (5 bases). Trimming stripped 3 bases from V and 0 bases from J, with 15 bases between. CDR3 length: 17 residues. Germline lookup yields CDR1 SNHLY and CDR2 FYNNEI. Here the CDR3 DNA reads TGTGCCAGCAGTGATAGGAGGACGGCGCTAGCCAAAAACATTCAGTACTTC. Its protein is CASSDRRTALAKNIQYF.

Points on this clone: This specimen includes other DNA sequences encoding the same CDR3. The chain employs TRBV19 and TRBJ1-3, with D possibly being TRBD1 (6 bases). The V and J ends lost 1 base and 1 base respectively, with 8 bases between them. Germline CDR1 is LNHDA and CDR2 is SQIVND (reference sequence). The CDR3 runs to 15 residues. CDR3 coding DNA: TGTGCCAGTAGTATAGTGACAGGTTCTGGAAACACCATATATTTT. It is translated as CASSIVTGSGNTIYF.